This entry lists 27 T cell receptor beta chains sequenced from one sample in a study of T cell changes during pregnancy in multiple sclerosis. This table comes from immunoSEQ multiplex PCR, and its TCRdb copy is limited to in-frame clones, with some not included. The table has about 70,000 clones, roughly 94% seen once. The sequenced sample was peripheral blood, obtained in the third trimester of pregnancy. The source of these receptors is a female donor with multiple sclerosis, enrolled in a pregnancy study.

The DNA of the CDR3 is TGTGCCATCAGTGAGTCGAGGGTAACCGAGCAGTACTTC. It translates to CAISESRVTEQYF. V usage is TRBV10-3 and J usage is TRBJ2-7, with D possibly TRBD2 on 5 matching bases. CDR1 is ENHRY, CDR2 SYGVKD, per germline. Trimming cost V 0 bases and J 6 bases, with 9 bases left between them. This CDR3 region has 13 residues.

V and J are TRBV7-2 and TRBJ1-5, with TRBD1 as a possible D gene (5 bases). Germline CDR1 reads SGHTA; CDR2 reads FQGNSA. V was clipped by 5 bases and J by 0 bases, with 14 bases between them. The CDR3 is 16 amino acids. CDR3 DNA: TGTGCCAGCAGCCTCCGGACAAGTAATAGCAATCAGCCCCAGCATTTT. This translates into CASSLRTSNSNQPQHF. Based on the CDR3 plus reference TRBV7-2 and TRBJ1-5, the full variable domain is GAGVSQSPSNKVTEKGKDVELRCDPISGHTALYWYRQSLGQGLEFLIYFQGNSAPDKSGLPSDRFSAERTGGSVSTLTIQRTQQEDSAVYLCASSLRTSNSNQPQHFGDGTRLSIL.

In nucleotides, the CDR3 is TGTGCCATCAGTTTAGCGGGGGACGGCACAGATACGCAGTATTTT. Protein product: CAISLAGDGTDTQYF. This chain joins TRBV10-3 and TRBJ2-3; 9 positions agree with TRBD2. The CDR3 spans 15 residues. CDR1 is ENHRY, CDR2 SYGVKD, per germline. Trimming cost V 5 bases and J 1 base; bases outside gene matches: 4.

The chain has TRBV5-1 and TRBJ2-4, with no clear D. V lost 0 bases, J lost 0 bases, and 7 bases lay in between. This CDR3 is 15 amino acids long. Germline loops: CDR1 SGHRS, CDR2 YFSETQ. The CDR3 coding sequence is TGCGCCAGCAGCTTGGGAAACTTAGCCAAAAACATTCAGTACTTC. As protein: CASSLGNLAKNIQYF.

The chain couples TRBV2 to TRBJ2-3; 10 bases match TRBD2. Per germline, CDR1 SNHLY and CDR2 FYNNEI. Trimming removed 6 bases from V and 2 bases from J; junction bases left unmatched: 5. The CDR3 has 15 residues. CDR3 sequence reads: CASRERGGNTDTQYF. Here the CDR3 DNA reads TGTGCCAGCAGGGAGCGGGGGGGAAACACAGATACGCAGTATTTT.

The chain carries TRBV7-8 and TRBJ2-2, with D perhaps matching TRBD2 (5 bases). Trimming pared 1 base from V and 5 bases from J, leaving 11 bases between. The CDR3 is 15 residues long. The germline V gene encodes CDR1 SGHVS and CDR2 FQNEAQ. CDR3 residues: CASSLGTGWTGELFF. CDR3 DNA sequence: TGTGCCAGCAGCTTAGGGACTGGGTGGACCGGGGAGCTGTTTTTT.

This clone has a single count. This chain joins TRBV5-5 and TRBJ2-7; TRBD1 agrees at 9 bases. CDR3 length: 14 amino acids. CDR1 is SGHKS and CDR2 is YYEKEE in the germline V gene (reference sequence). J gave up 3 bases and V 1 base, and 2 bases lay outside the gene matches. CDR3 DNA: TGTGCCAGCAGCTTGTGGGACAGGGACTACGAGCAGTACTTC. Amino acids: CASSLWDRDYEQYF.

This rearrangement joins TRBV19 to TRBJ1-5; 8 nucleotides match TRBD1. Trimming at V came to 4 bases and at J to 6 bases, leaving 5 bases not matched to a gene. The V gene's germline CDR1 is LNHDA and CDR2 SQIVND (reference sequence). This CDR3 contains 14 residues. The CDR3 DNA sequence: TGTGCCAGTAGTACAAACAGGGGGATTCAGCCCCAGCATTTT. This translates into CASSTNRGIQPQHF.

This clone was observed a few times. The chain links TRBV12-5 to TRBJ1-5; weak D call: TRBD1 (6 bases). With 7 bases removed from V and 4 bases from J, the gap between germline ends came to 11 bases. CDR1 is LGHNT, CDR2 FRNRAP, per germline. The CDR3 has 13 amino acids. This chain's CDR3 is CASVGQSNQPQHF. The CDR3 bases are TGTGCTAGTGTTGGACAGTCAAATCAGCCCCAGCATTTT.

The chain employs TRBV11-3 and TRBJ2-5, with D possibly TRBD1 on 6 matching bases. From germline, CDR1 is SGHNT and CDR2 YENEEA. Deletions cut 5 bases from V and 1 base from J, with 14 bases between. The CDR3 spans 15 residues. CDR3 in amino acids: CASSPGQPRQETQYF. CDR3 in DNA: TGTGCCAGCAGCCCGGGACAACCTCGCCAAGAGACCCAGTACTTC.

CDR3 bases: TGTGCCAGCAGTGCGGACAGAACTAGCACAGATACGCAGTATTTT. Protein sequence: CASSADRTSTDTQYF. This sequence joins TRBV25-1 and TRBJ2-3, with D perhaps matching TRBD1 (6 bases). The CDR3 has 15 amino acids. V lost 4 bases to trimming and J lost 0 bases, with 11 bases between them. Germline assignment: CDR1 MGHDK and CDR2 SYGVNS.

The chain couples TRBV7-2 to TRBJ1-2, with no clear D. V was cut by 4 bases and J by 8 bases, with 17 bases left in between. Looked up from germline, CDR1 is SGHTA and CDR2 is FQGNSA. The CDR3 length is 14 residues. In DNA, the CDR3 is TGTGCCAGCAGCTGGGTGGCACCCCAGGCGGGCTACACCTTC. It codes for CASSWVAPQAGYTF.

The CDR3 DNA reads as TGTGCTAGTGGTTTCTACCGACCGATTGCGAAGACAGGGGAATTAGAAGCTTTCTTT. Amino acids: CASGFYRPIAKTGELEAFF. This chain uses TRBV12-5 with TRBJ1-1; TRBD1 aligns across 8 bases. With 3 bases clipped from V and 8 bases from J, the junction kept 23 bases outside the gene matches. The CDR3 consists of 19 residues. The V gene's germline CDR1 is LGHNT and CDR2 FRNRAP.

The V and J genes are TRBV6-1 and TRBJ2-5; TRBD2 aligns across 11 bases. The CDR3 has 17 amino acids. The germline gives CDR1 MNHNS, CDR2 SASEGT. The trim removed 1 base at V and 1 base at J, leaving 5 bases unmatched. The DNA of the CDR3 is TGTGCCAGCAGTGAAGATGGTAGCGGGGGGGTCCAAGAGACCCAGTACTTC. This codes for CASSEDGSGGVQETQYF.

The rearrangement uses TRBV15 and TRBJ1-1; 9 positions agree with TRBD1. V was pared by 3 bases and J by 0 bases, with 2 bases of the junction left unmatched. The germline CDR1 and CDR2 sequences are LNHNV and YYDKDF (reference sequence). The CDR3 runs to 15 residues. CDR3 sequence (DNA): TGTGCCACCAGCAGGGACAGGGGTTTGAACACTGAAGCTTTCTTT. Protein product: CATSRDRGLNTEAFF.

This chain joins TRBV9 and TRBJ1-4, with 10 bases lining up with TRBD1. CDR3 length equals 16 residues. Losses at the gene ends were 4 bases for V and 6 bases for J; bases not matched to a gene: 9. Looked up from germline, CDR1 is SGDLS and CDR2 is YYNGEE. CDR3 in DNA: TGTGCCAGCAGCTCCTCCCCAGGGACAGGGGATGAAAAACTGTTTTTT. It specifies CASSSSPGTGDEKLFF.

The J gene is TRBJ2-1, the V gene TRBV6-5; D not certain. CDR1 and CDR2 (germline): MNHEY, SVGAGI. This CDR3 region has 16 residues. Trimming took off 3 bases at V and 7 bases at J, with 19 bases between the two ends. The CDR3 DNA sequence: TGTGCCAGCAGTTATTTCGTGACTGGCGCTAGGAATGAGCAGTTCTTC. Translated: CASSYFVTGARNEQFF.

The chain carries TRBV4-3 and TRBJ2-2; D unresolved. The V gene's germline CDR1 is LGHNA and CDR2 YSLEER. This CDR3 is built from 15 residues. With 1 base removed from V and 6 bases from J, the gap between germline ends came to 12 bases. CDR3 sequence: CASSQGPQAAGELFF. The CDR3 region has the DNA TGCGCCAGCAGCCAAGGCCCCCAGGCAGCCGGGGAGCTGTTTTTT.

Here the CDR3 reads CASSPPTAAGRTSTDTQYF. As DNA, the CDR3 is TGTGCCAGCTCACCGCCGACCGCGGCCGGACGGACTAGCACAGATACGCAGTATTTT. The chain uses TRBV18 and TRBJ2-3; a possible D gene is TRBD2 (5 bases). This CDR3 comprises 19 residues. Trimming cost V 3 bases and J 0 bases, with 22 bases left between them. CDR1 is KGHSH and CDR2 is LQKENI in the germline V gene.

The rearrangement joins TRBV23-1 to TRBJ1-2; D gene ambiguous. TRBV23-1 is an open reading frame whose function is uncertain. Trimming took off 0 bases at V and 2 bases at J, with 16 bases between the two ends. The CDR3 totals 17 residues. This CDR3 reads CASSQSETLGRNYGYTF. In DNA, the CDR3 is TGCGCCAGCAGTCAATCCGAGACCCTGGGGAGAAACTATGGCTACACCTTC.

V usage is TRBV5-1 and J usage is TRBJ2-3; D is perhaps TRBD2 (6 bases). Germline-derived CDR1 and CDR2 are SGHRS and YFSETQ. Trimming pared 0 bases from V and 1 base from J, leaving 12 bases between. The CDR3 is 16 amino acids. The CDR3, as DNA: TGCGCCAGCAGCTTGGCCAACCAGCGGGGCACAGATACGCAGTATTTT. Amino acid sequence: CASSLANQRGTDTQYF.

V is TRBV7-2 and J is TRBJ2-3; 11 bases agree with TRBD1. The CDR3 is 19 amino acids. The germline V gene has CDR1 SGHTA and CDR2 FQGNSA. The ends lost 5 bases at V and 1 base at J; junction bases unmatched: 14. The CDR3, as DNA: TGTGCCAGCAGCCTATTTGGACAGGGGGCGAACGTACGCACAGATACGCAGTATTTT. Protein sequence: CASSLFGQGANVRTDTQYF.

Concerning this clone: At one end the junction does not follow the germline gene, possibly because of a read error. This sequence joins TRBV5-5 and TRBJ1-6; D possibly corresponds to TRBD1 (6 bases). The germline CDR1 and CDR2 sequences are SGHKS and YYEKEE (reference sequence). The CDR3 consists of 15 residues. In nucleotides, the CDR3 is TGTGCCAGCAGTTTGGGGGCGCTCGATAATTCACCCCTCCACTTT. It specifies CASSLGALDNSPLHF.

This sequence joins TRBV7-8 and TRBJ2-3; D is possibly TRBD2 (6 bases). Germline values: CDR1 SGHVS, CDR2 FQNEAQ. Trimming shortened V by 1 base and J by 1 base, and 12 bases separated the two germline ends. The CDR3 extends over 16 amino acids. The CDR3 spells CASSLVRGLGTDTQYF. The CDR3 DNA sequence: TGTGCCAGCAGCTTAGTCCGGGGGTTGGGCACAGATACGCAGTATTTT.

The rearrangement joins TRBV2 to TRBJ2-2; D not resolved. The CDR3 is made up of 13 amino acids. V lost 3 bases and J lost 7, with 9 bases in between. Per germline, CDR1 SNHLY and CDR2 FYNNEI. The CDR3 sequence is CASSESGIGELFF. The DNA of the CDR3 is TGTGCCAGCAGTGAGTCGGGTATCGGGGAGCTGTTTTTT.

As DNA, the CDR3 is TGTGCCAGCACCGAGTTAAGCTCCTATAATTCACCCCTCCACTTT. Translation: CASTELSSYNSPLHF. The chain joins TRBV7-2 to TRBJ1-6; D is uncertain. The germline V and J ends were trimmed by 7 bases and 0 bases, with 10 bases remaining between them. CDR1 and CDR2 from the germline V gene are SGHTA and FQGNSA. The CDR3 has 15 amino acids. The variable domain in full, with the rest retrieved from reference TRBV7-2 and TRBJ1-6, is GAGVSQSPSNKVTEKGKDVELRCDPISGHTALYWYRQSLGQGLEFLIYFQGNSAPDKSGLPSDRFSAERTGGSVSTLTIQRTQQEDSAVYLCASTELSSYNSPLHFGNGTRLTVT.

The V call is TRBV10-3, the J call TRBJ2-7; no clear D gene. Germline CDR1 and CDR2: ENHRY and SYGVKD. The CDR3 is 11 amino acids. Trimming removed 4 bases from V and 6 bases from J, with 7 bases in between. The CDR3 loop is CAISAGSEQYF. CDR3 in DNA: TGTGCCATCAGTGCGGGTTCCGAGCAGTACTTC.